A single T cell receptor (beta chain) is shown here with its context. No antigen is known for it. Per-base qualities were not stored, and no clone one base away is much larger. The record originates from a study of blood T cell repertoires in COVID-19 (TCRdb year 2020). About the full investigation: Collaborator samples came from the United States, Italy and Spain and covered acute and convalescent phases of COVID-19. The prospective study material was composed of cDNA or gDNA derived from T cells, B-cell-depleted T cells, or PBMCs. Deeply sampled blood TCRbeta repertoires from subjects exposed to, actively infected with, or recovered from COVID-19 were included in the dataset. The repertoires were made available in a free public database intended to serve as a resource for research on the immune response to SARS-CoV-2. Samples were obtained from the ongoing ImmuneRACE study (first 160 participants) and from over a thousand subjects provided by 6 global collaborators. A de-identified subject ID, COVID-19 status, age in years and sex were almost always included in the sample metadata. Where HLA class I and class II types were available, the types were taken from metadata supplied by the sample provider, not from assay-based typing.

Collaborating institutions collected whole blood in K2EDTA tubes following their own protocols. Collaborator samples were shipped for TCRbeta analysis as frozen whole blood, isolated PBMCs, or DNA extracted from either sample type. The investigation overall reported the following: How much clinical and demographic metadata was included differed by source and by participant, and the metadata was provided uncurated.

TCRbeta CDR3 regions were amplified from genomic DNA by means of the immunoSEQ Assay, a bias-controlled multiplex PCR. The paper's processing steps were these. The number of nucleated cells in each sample was estimated by amplification of reference gene primers within the assay. To quantify the absolute abundance of each unique TCRbeta CDR3 rearrangement, sequence reads were collapsed and filtered. Productive Simpson clonality was computed per sample as the square root of Simpson's diversity index over productive rearrangements. In TCRdb, the immuneACCESS table is reduced to in-frame sequences with V and J assigned. These tables do not hold every clone; where another copy was compared, an unresolved V gene accounts for under half, and the others remain unexplained. The V and J calls and clone size come from that table; D and trimming were worked out from the DNA. The sample data list 43,000 or so clones, and over 75% of these were observed just once. The ten largest clones take up 23% of the sample.

V was cut back by 5 bases and J by 0 bases, leaving a gap of 10 bases between them. Inclusive of the bounding cysteine and phenylalanine, the CDR3 is 15 residues long. The retained sequence is limited to the CDR3, 45 bases, with the frame set at the first base. For CDR1 and CDR2, the germline V gene lists KGHSH and LQKENI. Sequenced sample: peripheral blood. The receptor was isolated from a woman aged 60 to 75 with acute or convalescent COVID-19. The chain is made from TRBV18 and TRBJ1-4, with TRBD1 perhaps the D gene, on 5 matching bases. The bases are TGTGCCAGCTCAGTGACAGCCACAACTAATGAAAAACTGTTTTTT. Its coded protein is CASSVTATTNEKLFF.